This entry features one TCR beta chain sequence. Its antigen is undetermined. The sample comes from a study of T cells in tuberculosis. The table came from immunoSEQ multiplex PCR; TCRdb's copy has only in-frame clones and leaves some out. The sample consists of some 41,000 clones, around 94% of them appearing once. Study-level findings and limits: Active tuberculosis patients had shorter CDR3-alpha; the beta difference was nonsignificant. Cases with active tuberculosis were adults, while controls were adolescents. Smaller distances to GMM-specific TCRs suggested their expansion in active tuberculosis.

Germline loops: CDR1 SGHRS, CDR2 YFSETQ. The length of the CDR3 is 12 residues. Adolescents were screened for latent TB by skin test and IGRA. The clonotype originates from a donor aged 10 to 29 with latent tuberculosis or without tuberculosis infection. Some clones in this sample may be carry-over from other donors' samples. Sample: PBMCs. The V gene is TRBV5-1, the J gene TRBJ2-1, with 7 bases matching TRBD1. The CDR3 bases are TGCTCACGAACAGGGGCCTACAATGAGCAGTTCTTC. Protein product: CSRTGAYNEQFF.